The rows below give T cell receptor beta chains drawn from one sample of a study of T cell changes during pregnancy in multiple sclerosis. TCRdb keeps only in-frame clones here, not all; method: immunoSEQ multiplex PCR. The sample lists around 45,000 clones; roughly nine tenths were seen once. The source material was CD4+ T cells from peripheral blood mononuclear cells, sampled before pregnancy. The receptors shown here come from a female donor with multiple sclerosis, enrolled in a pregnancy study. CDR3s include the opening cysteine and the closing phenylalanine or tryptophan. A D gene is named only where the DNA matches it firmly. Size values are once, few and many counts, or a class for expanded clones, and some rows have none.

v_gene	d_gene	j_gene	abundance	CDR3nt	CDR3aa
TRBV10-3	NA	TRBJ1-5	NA	TGTGCCATCAGTGAGTCCGGGGGGAATCAGCCCCAGCATTTT	CAISESGGNQPQHF
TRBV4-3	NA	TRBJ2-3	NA	TGCGCCAGCAGCCAAGGGGTGGGCTTCACAGATACGCAGTATTTT	CASSQGVGFTDTQYF
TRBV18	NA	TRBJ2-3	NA	TGTGCCAGCTCACCACCGAGGGATGGGCGGGATACGCAGTATTTT	CASSPPRDGRDTQYF
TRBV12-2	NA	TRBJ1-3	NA	TGTGCAAGTCGCTTAGTTCCGTTGCATAGAGAACAGGGGGCGCACGGAAACACCATATATTTT	CASRLVPLHREQGAHGNTIYF
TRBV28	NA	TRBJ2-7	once	TGTGCCAGCAGTTCCCTCCCCTACGAGCAGTACTTC	CASSSLPYEQYF
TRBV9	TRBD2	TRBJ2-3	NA	TGTGCCAGCAGCGTAGGTAGCGGGGGTACAGATACGCAGTATTTT	CASSVGSGGTDTQYF
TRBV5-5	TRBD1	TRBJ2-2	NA	TGTGCCAGCAGCTTGCGACAGGGGGCGGTCGGGGAGCTGTTTTTT	CASSLRQGAVGELFF
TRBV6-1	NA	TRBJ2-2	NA	TGTGCCAGCATGGACTACGGGCGGGAGCTGTTTTTT	CASMDYGRELFF
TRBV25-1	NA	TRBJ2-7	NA	TGTGCCAGCAGTGTCCCACAGGGCTTTGGAGAGCAGTACTTC	CASSVPQGFGEQYF
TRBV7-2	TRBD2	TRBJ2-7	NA	TGTGCCAGCAGCTTATCCTCCCCCCTAGCGGATTTCTACGAGCAGTACTTC	CASSLSSPLADFYEQYF
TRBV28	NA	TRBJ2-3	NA	TGTGCCAGCAGTTCGACAACGGAGGGGGATACGCAGTATTTT	CASSSTTEGDTQYF
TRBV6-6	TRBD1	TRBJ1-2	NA	TGTGCCAGCAGTTTGACAGGGAATGGCTACACCTTC	CASSLTGNGYTF
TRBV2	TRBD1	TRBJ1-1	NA	TGTGCCAGCAGTGATACAGGGGCGTCTGAAGCTTTCTTT	CASSDTGASEAFF
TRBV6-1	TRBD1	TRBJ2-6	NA	TGTGCCAGCATCAGGGGGCCTGGGGCCAACGTCCTGACTTTC	CASIRGPGANVLTF
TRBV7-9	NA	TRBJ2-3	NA	TGTGCCAGCAGCTTAGCACACTACACAGATACGCAGTATTTT	CASSLAHYTDTQYF
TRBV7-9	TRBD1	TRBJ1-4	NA	TGTGCCAGCAGCAAGACAGGGCCCAATGAAAAACTGTTTTTT	CASSKTGPNEKLFF
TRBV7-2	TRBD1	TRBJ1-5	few	TGTGCCAGCAGCTACAGGGGAGAGCAGCCCCAGCATTTT	CASSYRGEQPQHF
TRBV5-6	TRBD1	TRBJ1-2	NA	TGTGCCAGCAGCCCGGACAGGGGAGGTGGCTACACCTTC	CASSPDRGGGYTF
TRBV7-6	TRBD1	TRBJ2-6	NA	TGTGCCACCGGGACAGGGGATGGGGCCAACGTCCTGACTTTC	CATGTGDGANVLTF
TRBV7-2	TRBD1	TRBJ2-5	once	TGTGCCAGCAGCTCGCAGACAGGGGCGGGAGAGACCCAGTACTTC	CASSSQTGAGETQYF
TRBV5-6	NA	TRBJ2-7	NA	TGTGCCAGCACCTGGAAAGGAGGCCCCTTTGACTACGAGCAGTACTTC	CASTWKGGPFDYEQYF
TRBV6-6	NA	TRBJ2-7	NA	TGTGCCAGCAGTTCCCCCCGGTCATACGAGCAGTACTTC	CASSSPRSYEQYF
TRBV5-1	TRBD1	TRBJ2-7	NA	TGCGCCAGCAGCTGGAGGACAGGACCCTACGAGCAGTACTTC	CASSWRTGPYEQYF
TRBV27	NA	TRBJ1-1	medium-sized	TGTGCCAGCAGACCAACCCGGGACTCGACTGAAGCTTTCTTT	CASRPTRDSTEAFF
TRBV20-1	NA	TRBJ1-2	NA	TGCACCCCCTTTGGCAGTCATGGCTACACCTTC	CTPFGSHGYTF
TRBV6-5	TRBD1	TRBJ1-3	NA	TGTGCCAGCAGCTTGGACAGGGTCACTGGAAACACCATATATTTT	CASSLDRVTGNTIYF
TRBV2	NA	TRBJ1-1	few	TGTGCCAGCAGGCTACAGGTGAACACTGAAGCTTTCTTT	CASRLQVNTEAFF
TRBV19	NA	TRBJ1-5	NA	TGTGCCAGTAGTCCCACATCGGACTCCGGGCCCCAGCATTTT	CASSPTSDSGPQHF